One sample yielded the 8 T cell receptor beta chains listed below, sequenced in a study of shared clonotypes between healthy human individuals. The table came from immunoSEQ multiplex PCR; TCRdb's copy has only in-frame clones and leaves some out. The sample includes under 2,000,000 clones, approximately 94% of them seen just once. Positively selected for CCR7, the CD45RO-negative cells used as naive CD8 cells excluded terminally differentiated effector memory CD45RA+ cells. The sample taken for sequencing was naive CD8+ T cells sorted from blood. Source of these receptors: a man between 18 and 29 years old in good health.

The chain combines TRBV5-1 with TRBJ2-2, with D possibly being TRBD1 (6 bases). V dropped 4 bases and J dropped 3 bases, with 10 bases sitting between them. Germline lookup yields CDR1 SGHRS and CDR2 YFSETQ. This CDR3 has 14 amino acids. The CDR3 DNA reads as TGCGCCAGCAGCAGGTGGACAGACACCGGGGAGCTGTTTTTT. This encodes CASSRWTDTGELFF.

This chain joins TRBV7-9 and TRBJ1-2; 11 nucleotides match TRBD1. Germline trimming cut 5 bases from V and 4 bases from J; bases unmatched to any gene: 9. CDR3 length: 16 amino acids. Per germline, CDR1 SEHNR and CDR2 FQNEAQ (reference sequence). The CDR3 is CASSKGQGEKGYGYTF. The CDR3 DNA reads as TGTGCCAGCAGCAAGGGACAGGGGGAGAAAGGCTATGGCTACACCTTC.

The J gene is TRBJ2-1, the V gene TRBV19; 13 bases line up with TRBD2. This CDR3 comprises 19 residues. Per germline, CDR1 LNHDA and CDR2 SQIVND (reference sequence). The V segment lost 2 bases and the J segment 2 bases; nucleotides outside the gene matches: 9. CDR3 sequence: CASSIRELAGGAAYNEQFF. The CDR3 DNA follows: TGTGCCAGTAGTATACGAGAACTAGCGGGAGGGGCGGCCTACAATGAGCAGTTCTTC.

This chain links TRBV7-9 with TRBJ1-3; weak D call: TRBD1 (5 bases). Trimming took 4 bases from V and 1 from J, leaving 11 bases between them. The CDR3 has 15 amino acids. Germline V gene lookup returns CDR1 SEHNR and CDR2 FQNEAQ (reference sequence). CDR3 protein: CASSSPAGSGNTIYF. CDR3 nucleotides: TGTGCCAGCAGCTCCCCGGCAGGGTCTGGAAACACCATATATTTT.

CDR3 sequence: CASSQARDRFNNEQFF. The CDR3 nucleotides are TGCGCCAGCAGCCAAGCCCGAGACAGGTTCAACAATGAGCAGTTCTTC. The chain couples TRBV4-1 to TRBJ2-1, with TRBD1 as a possible D gene (6 bases). Germline loops: CDR1 MGHRA, CDR2 YSYEKL. The CDR3 contains 16 residues. Trimming removed 1 base at V and 5 bases at J, with 15 bases between.

This chain joins TRBV12-5 and TRBJ2-7, with no clear D. The CDR3 covers 14 residues. V lost 0 bases and J lost 6, with 12 bases in between. Per germline, CDR1 LGHNT and CDR2 FRNRAP. CDR3 amino acids: CASGLVTTGGEQYF. The CDR3, as DNA: TGTGCTAGTGGTTTGGTAACTACGGGCGGCGAGCAGTACTTC.

The chain joins TRBV7-2 to TRBJ2-1; D gene uncertain. Trimming cost V 5 bases and J 7 bases, with 15 bases left between them. The CDR3 has 14 amino acids. Germline V CDR1 and CDR2: SGHTA, FQGNSA. CDR3 nucleotides: TGTGCCAGCAGCCCCTCCTGGCCCGGAAATGAGCAGTTCTTC. Translated: CASSPSWPGNEQFF.

This chain joins TRBV2 and TRBJ1-2, with D maybe TRBD1 (5 bases). The ends were cut back, 4 bases at V and 2 bases at J, with 14 bases in the middle. Germline V gene sequence: CDR1 SNHLY, CDR2 FYNNEI. The CDR3 loop spans 15 amino acids. The CDR3 is CASSAGAGPNYGYTF. CDR3 sequence (DNA): TGTGCCAGCAGTGCCGGGGCGGGACCAAACTATGGCTACACCTTC.